The T cell receptor (beta chain) under discussion was sequenced for a study of blood T cells in healthy people across ages (dated by TCRdb to about 2015). Broadly, across the study: In model experiments, roughly one uniquely barcoded TCR beta cDNA molecule per two T cells was captured by template switching. To avoid experimental bias, donors of different ages were randomly spread across the sequencing lanes. The donors were divided into four age groups: young (average approximately 17 years), middle-aged (around 37), aged (around 59) and long-lived (about 90). To track age-related changes in TCR beta repertoire diversity, the study relied on deep sequencing normalized with unique cDNA molecular identifiers. The study analyzed two additional independent replicas of 1 million unique cDNA reads from the same blood draw for two donors, one aged 18 to 30 and one aged 80 or older. On the study overall, not on this receptor specifically: Total diversity estimates from one million sequenced T cells were considered lower bounds and underestimates. Because profiling used bulk unsorted PBMCs, naive and antigen-experienced compartments could not be compared conclusively. Compared with the aged group, the long-lived group had more naive CD4+ T cells, fewer expanded clones and increased TCR diversity, suggesting age selection. Observed TCR beta diversity correlated strongly with the percentage of naive T cells measured by flow cytometry. The CMV infection status of donors was not known, potentially confounding age-related changes in expanded clonotypes. As age increased, observed TCR beta diversity per million T cells dropped in a roughly linear way, and a significant reduction was already evident by age 40.

The approximately 39 donors, aged about 6 to 100 years, were systemically healthy Caucasian individuals from Russia. Each donor gave 9.5 to 10 milliliters of peripheral blood, drawn into EDTA-treated Vacutainer tubes. Ficoll-Paque density-gradient centrifugation was used to isolate PBMCs, with at least 7 million per sample. Trizol reagent was used to extract total RNA from the PBMCs, yielding at least 5.5 micrograms per sample. Naive CD45RAhigh/CD27high T cell percentages were measured by flow cytometry on a PBMC aliquot from every donor. The trim is 2 bases for V and 2 bases for J, with a gap of 16 bases between the germline ends. Counted from cysteine to phenylalanine, this CDR3 has 17 amino acids. Here the CDR3 DNA is all that survives: 51 bases in frame from base 1. CDR1 is given as MNHEY and CDR2 as SVGAGI, both from the germline V gene. As concerns this clonotype: Its antigen is currently not known. No per-base quality is available; no much larger clone lies one base away.

The library was produced with 5' RACE. Sequencing was carried out with an Illumina HiSeq 2500. A second roughly 6 to 11 cycle PCR used a sample-barcoded 5' primer and a J-beta primer mix. A unique molecular identifier was introduced onto each TCR beta cDNA molecule by a template-switch 5' adaptor carrying 12 random nucleotides. Each sample yielded at least 2.5 million CDR3-containing paired-end reads. The Mint cDNA synthesis kit, primed by a TRBC-specific oligonucleotide, was used to synthesize first-strand cDNA from all RNA. Following uracil-DNA glycosylase treatment, all cDNA underwent a first 18-cycle PCR with the universal primers M1SS and BC2_uni_R. As for the original processing: For normalization, 1 million high-quality reads, each with a distinct molecular identifier, were randomly selected from each sample. Reads with shared molecular identifiers were discarded instead of being binned into consensus sequences. MiTCR, with a Q25 quality threshold and the strictest error-elimination algorithm, was used for CDR3 identification, clonotype clustering and error correction. A nonparametric unseen species model with Euler transformation was used to estimate lower-bound total TCR beta diversity. TCRdb redid the processing of the public reads, applying fastp at Q25 and MiXCR, and retained in-frame beta chains. When rows share a CDR3 protein, they turn into one entry using the most common DNA and genes. The V and J calls shown here were made by TCRdb, not taken from the authors' results. For this sample the table gives 1.5 million or so distinct CDR3 sequences, of which approximately 38% were detected only once. In total, the top ten clones hold 7.9% of the sample.

Sequencing used blood. Recombination joined TRBV6-5 with TRBJ2-1, with the D segment possibly TRBD1 or TRBD2, each aligning over 5 bases. This sequence was found in a woman aged 18-29 years in good health. In nucleotide form, the sequence is TGTGCCAGCAGTTACGTGGGGATGACGGGACCCTACAATGAGCAGTTCTTC. Its amino acids are CASSYVGMTGPYNEQFF.